The entry below describes one TCR beta chain. This sample was taken from a study of T cell responses to AZD1222 COVID-19 vaccine. The method was immunoSEQ multiplex PCR; TCRdb's version includes in-frame clones alone and lacks a portion of them. Of 100,000 to 150,000 clones in the sample, 89% were seen once. The TCR originated in an adult in good health. The source was peripheral blood, collected on day 0 of AZD1222 vaccination.

The CDR3 loop is CASSLVNPPGLTGELFF. The CDR3 bases are TGTGCCAGCAGCTTGGTAAACCCGCCGGGACTCACCGGGGAGCTGTTTTTT. J is TRBJ2-2 and V is TRBV5-5, with D maybe TRBD2 (6 bases). Germline-derived CDR1 and CDR2 are SGHKS and YYEKEE (reference sequence). Trimming pared 0 bases from V and 4 bases from J, leaving 16 bases between. The CDR3 loop spans 17 amino acids.